This TCR beta chain was captured in a study of T cells after yellow fever vaccination. General study results and limits: Post-booster repertoires again held most primary-vaccination clones (roughly 95% CD4, around 90% CD8).

This clonotype has just a few counts. Its antigen is undetermined. V was pared by 2 bases and J by 1 base, with 8 bases between. This CDR3 contains 15 residues. The germline CDR1 and CDR2 sequences are MNHEY and SVGAGI. The TCR cDNA carried a universal primer site and UMIs from 5'RACE template switching. TCRdb redid the calling of the 5' RACE reads with MiXCR, one entry per CDR3 protein. The table lists about 58,000 distinct CDR3 sequences, roughly 6.9% of them singletons, with roughly 40% in the top ten. J is TRBJ2-2 and V is TRBV6-5; D possibly corresponds to TRBD2 (5 bases). The input for sequencing was CD8+ T cells sorted from PBMCs, taken on the day of the first yellow fever vaccination. The clonotype was recovered from a man aged 18 to 30 who received the YFV17D yellow fever vaccine. CDR3 loop: CASSYQRENTGELFF. CDR3 coding DNA: TGTGCCAGCAGTTACCAACGGGAGAACACCGGGGAGCTGTTTTTT.